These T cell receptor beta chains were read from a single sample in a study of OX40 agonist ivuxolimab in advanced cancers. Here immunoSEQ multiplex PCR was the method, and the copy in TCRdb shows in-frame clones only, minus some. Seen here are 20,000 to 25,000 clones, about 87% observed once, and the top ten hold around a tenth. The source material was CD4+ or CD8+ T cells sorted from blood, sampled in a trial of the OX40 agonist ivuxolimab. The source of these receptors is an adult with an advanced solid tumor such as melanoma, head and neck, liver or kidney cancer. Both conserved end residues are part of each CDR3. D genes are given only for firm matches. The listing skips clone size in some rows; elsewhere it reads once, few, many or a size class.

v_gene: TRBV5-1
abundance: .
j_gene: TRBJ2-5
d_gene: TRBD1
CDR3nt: TGCGCCAGCAGGACGACAGGGGCACAAGAGACCCAGTACTTC
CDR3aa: CASRTTGAQETQYF

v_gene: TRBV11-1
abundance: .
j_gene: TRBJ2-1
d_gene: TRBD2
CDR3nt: TGTGCCAGCAGCTTAGCGGGACTAGTTAATGAGCAGTTCTTC
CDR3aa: CASSLAGLVNEQFF

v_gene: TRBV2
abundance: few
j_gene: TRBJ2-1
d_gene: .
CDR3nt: TGTGCCAGCAGCCTGGACTACAACAATGAGCAGTTCTTC
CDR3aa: CASSLDYNNEQFF

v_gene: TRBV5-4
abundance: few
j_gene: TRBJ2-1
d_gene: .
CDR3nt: TGTGCCAGCAGCTTGAAAGGGGCAGAGTTGGGTGAGCAGTTCTTC
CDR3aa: CASSLKGAELGEQFF

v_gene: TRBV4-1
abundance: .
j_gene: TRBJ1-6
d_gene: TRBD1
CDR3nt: TGCGCCAGCAGCCAAGATTCGGGGACAGTCTATAATTCACCCCTCCACTTT
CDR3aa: CASSQDSGTVYNSPLHF

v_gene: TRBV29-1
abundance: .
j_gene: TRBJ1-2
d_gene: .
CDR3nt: TGCAGCGTCGGCCAGGGTCAGGGCTACACCTTC
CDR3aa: CSVGQGQGYTF

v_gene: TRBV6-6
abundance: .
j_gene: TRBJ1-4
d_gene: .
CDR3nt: TGTGCCAGCAGTCCCTCCGACCCCACAACAGAAAAACTGTTTTTT
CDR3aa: CASSPSDPTTEKLFF

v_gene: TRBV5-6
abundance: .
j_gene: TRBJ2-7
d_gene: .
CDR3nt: TGTGCCAGCAGCTTTGGTCTAATGGGCGAGCAGTACTTC
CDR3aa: CASSFGLMGEQYF

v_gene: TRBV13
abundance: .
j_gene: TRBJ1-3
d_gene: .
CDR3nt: TGTGCCAGCAGCTTTGGACAGCTCGGAAACACCATATATTTT
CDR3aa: CASSFGQLGNTIYF

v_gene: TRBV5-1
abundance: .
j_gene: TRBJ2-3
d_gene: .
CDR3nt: TGCGCCAGCAGCAAGTACGGGGACCCTGATACGCAGTATTTT
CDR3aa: CASSKYGDPDTQYF